This record concerns one T cell receptor beta chain sequence. The target antigen is unknown. MiXCR, run by TCRdb on the reads, gives a single entry per CDR3 protein. The data hold about 920,000 distinct CDR3 sequences, with approximately 31% observed a single time. The entry originates in a study of T cell repertoires in cytomegalovirus infection. In the study overall: Peptides in the study included HLA-C-restricted and HLA-B-restricted CMV epitopes. Carrying CMV and the relevant HLA type showed in public TCR beta signatures.

Overall study results and limits: Carriage of CMV together with the relevant HLA was identifiable through cumulative public TCR beta family frequency. The response measured ex vivo was dominated by TCR beta clonotypes (HLA-C-restricted and CMV-specific).

V gave up 5 bases and J gave up 3 bases; unmatched junction bases: 5. This CDR3 spans 14 amino acids. Germline lookup yields CDR1 SEHNR and CDR2 FQNEAQ (reference sequence). The chain combines TRBV7-9 with TRBJ2-5; TRBD1 aligns across 8 bases. The sample here was cultured CD8+ T cells from PBMCs, taken from culture after CMV antigen stimulation. This clonotype was obtained from a human donor in good health (CMV status not recorded). Some clones in this sample may be carry-over from other donors' samples. The CDR3 DNA reads as TGTGCCAGCAGCCTCCAGGGGGCAAAAGAGACCCAGTACTTC. This translates into CASSLQGAKETQYF.